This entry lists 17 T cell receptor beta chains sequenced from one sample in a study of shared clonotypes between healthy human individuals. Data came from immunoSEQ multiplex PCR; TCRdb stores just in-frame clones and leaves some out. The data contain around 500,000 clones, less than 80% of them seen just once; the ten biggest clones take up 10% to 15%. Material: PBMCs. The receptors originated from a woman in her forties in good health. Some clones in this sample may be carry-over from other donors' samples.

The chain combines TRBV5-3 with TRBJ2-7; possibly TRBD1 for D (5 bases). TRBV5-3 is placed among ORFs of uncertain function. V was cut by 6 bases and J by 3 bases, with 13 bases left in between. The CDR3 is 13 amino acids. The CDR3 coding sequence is TGTGCCAGAATAGCAGGGTCGGGCTACGAGCAGTACTTC. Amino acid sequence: CARIAGSGYEQYF.

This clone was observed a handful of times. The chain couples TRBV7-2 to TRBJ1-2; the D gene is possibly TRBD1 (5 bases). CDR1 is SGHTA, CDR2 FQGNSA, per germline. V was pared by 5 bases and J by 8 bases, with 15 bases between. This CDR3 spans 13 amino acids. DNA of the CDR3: TGTGCCAGCAGCGGACGTACAGGTGGAGGCTACACCTTC. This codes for CASSGRTGGGYTF.

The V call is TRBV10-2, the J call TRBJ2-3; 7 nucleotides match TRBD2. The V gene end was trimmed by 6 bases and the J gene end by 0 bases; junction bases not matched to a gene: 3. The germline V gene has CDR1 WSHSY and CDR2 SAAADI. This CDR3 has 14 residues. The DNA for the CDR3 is TGCGCCAGCAGGGCTAGCGGCAGCACAGATACGCAGTATTTT. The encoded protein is CASRASGSTDTQYF.

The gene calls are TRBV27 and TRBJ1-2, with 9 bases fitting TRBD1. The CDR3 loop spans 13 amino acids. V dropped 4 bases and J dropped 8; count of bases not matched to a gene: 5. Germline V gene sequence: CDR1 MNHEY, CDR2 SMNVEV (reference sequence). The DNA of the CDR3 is TGTGCCAGCAGTTACAGGGGGCTCGGAGGCTACACCTTC. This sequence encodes CASSYRGLGGYTF.

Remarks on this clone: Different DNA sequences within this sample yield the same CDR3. The DNA of the CDR3 is TGCAGCGTGGGGGCGTCCTACAATGAGCAGTTCTTC. Translated, it gives CSVGASYNEQFF. V gene TRBV29-1 combines with J gene TRBJ2-1; a weak D match, TRBD1 (6 bases). V dropped 6 bases and J dropped 1 base, with 7 bases sitting between them. CDR1 and CDR2 from the germline V gene are SQVTM and ANQGSEA. This CDR3 spans 12 amino acids.

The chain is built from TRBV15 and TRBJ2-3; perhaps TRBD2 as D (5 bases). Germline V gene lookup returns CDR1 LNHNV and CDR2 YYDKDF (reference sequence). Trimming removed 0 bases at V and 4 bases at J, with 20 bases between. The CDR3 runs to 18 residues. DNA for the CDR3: TGTGCCACCAGCAGAGACCGCGGCAGAGGGCCCCGGCCAGATACGCAGTATTTT. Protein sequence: CATSRDRGRGPRPDTQYF.

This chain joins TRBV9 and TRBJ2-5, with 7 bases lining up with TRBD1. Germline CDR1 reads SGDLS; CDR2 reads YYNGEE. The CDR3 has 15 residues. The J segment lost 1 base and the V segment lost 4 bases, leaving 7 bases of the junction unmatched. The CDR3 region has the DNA TGTGCCAGCAGCCCCGGGACAGTGCTCCAAGAGACCCAGTACTTC. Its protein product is CASSPGTVLQETQYF.

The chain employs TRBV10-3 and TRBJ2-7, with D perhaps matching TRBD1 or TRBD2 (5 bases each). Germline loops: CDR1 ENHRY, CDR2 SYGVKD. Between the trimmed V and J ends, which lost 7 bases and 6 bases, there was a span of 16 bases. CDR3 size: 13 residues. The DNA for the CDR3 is TGTGCCATCAAGGGGACGGCCCTAGGCGAGCAGTACTTC. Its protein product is CAIKGTALGEQYF.

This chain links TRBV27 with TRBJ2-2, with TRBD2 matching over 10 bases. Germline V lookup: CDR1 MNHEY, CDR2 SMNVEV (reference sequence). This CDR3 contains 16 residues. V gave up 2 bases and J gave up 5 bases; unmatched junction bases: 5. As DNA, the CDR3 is TGTGCCAGCAGTTTAAGCGGGAGGGGGAGGACCGGGGAGCTGTTTTTT. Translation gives CASSLSGRGRTGELFF.

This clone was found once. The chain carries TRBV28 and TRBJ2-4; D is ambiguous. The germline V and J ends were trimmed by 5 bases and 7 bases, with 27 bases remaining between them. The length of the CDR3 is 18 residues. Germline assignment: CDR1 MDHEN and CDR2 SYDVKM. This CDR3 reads CASSRTGGRLQFGNIQYF. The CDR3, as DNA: TGTGCCAGCAGTCGGACCGGCGGACGGCTGCAATTTGGGAACATTCAGTACTTC. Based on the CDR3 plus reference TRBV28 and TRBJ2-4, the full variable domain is DVKVTQSSRYLVKRTGEKVFLECVQDMDHENMFWYRQDPGLGLRLIYFSYDVKMKEKGDIPEGYSVSREKKERFSLILESASTNQTSMYLCASSRTGGRLQFGNIQYFGAGTRLSVL.

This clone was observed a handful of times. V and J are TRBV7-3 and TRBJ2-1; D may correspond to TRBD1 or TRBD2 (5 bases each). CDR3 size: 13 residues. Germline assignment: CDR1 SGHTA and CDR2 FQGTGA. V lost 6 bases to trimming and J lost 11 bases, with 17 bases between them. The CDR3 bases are TGTGCCAGCAGTCAAGGGGAGTGGGGGAAGCAGTTCTTC. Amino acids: CASSQGEWGKQFF.

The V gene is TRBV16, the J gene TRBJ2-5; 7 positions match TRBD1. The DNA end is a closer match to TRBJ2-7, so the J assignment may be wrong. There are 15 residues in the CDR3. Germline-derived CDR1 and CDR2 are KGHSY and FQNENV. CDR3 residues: CASSQFGTAVYEQYF. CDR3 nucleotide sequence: TGTGCCAGCAGCCAATTCGGGACAGCGGTCTACGAGCAGTACTTC.

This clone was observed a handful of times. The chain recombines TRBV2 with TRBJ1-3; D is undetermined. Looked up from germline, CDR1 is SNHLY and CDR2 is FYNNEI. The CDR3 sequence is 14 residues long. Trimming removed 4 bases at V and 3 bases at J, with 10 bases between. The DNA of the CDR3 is TGTGCCAGCAGTGCGGAGAGCGGTGGAAACACCATATATTTT. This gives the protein CASSAESGGNTIYF.

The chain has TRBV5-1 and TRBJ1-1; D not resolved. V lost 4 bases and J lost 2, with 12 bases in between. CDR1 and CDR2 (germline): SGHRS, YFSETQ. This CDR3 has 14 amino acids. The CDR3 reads CASSTPGVNTEAFF. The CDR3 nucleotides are TGCGCCAGCAGCACCCCTGGGGTTAACACTGAAGCTTTCTTT.

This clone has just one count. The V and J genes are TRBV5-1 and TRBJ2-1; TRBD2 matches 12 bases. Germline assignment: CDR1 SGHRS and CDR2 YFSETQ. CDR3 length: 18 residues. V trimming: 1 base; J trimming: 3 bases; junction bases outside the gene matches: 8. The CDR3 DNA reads TGCGCCAGCAGCTTGCCGGTCGGGGGACTAGCGGGCTACAATGAGCAGTTCTTC. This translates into CASSLPVGGLAGYNEQFF.

The CDR3 DNA reads as TGTGCCAGCAGCTTAGACCCCGGGACACAAGAGACCCAGTACTTC. Translation gives CASSLDPGTQETQYF. The chain has TRBV7-6 and TRBJ2-5, with TRBD1 as a possible D gene (6 bases). CDR3 length: 15 residues. The germline CDR1 and CDR2 sequences are SGHVS and FNYEAQ. Trimming cost V 1 base and J 2 bases, with 11 bases left between them.

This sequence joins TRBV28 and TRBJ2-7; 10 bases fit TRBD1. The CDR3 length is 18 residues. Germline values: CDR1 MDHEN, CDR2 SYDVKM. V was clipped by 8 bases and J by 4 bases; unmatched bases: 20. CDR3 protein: CASLGGQGTLGVSYEQYF. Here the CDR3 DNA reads TGTGCCAGCCTAGGGGGACAGGGGACCCTGGGGGTGTCGTACGAGCAGTACTTC.